These 7 T cell receptor beta chains originate from one sample sequenced in a study of blood T cell repertoires in COVID-19. Some clones are missing from TCRdb's copy, which holds only in-frame ones; the method was immunoSEQ multiplex PCR. The data hold 410,000 or so clones, with around 89% observed a single time. Input material: peripheral blood. Receptor source: a woman aged 40 to 50 with COVID-19, enrolled during active disease.

The chain employs TRBV28 and TRBJ1-1, with no clear D. Germline V gene sequence: CDR1 MDHEN, CDR2 SYDVKM. Trimming shortened V by 9 bases and J by 1 base, and 12 bases separated the two germline ends. CDR3 length: 13 amino acids. CDR3 coding DNA: TGTGCCAGTCTCCATCTACCGAACACTGAAGCTTTCTTT. As protein: CASLHLPNTEAFF. Supplemented by reference TRBV28 and TRBJ1-1, the full variable domain reads DVKVTQSSRYLVKRTGEKVFLECVQDMDHENMFWYRQDPGLGLRLIYFSYDVKMKEKGDIPEGYSVSREKKERFSLILESASTNQTSMYLCASLHLPNTEAFFGQGTRLTVV.

The chain couples TRBV12-5 to TRBJ2-7; TRBD2 matches 9 bases. This CDR3 has 19 residues. Germline CDR1 and CDR2: LGHNT and FRNRAP. The trim removed 1 base at V and 6 bases at J, leaving 19 bases unmatched. CDR3 DNA sequence: TGTGCTAGTGGTTTGGAGGGGATAGCGGGAGTTTTTTTTTCGAGCGAGCAGTACTTC. Protein product: CASGLEGIAGVFFSSEQYF.

The rearrangement uses TRBV4-2 and TRBJ1-1; a weak D match, TRBD1 (6 bases). This CDR3 is built from 15 residues. Germline CDR1 is LGHNA and CDR2 is YNFKEQ. V was cut by 3 bases and J by 4 bases, with 15 bases left in between. The CDR3 coding sequence is TGTGCCAGCAGCCATGGAGGACAGCCGTTCACTGAAGCTTTCTTT. Its protein product is CASSHGGQPFTEAFF.

This clone has just a few counts. V is TRBV6-6 and J is TRBJ1-5; D is uncertain. The CDR3 has 14 amino acids. Germline V gene data show CDR1 as MNHNY and CDR2 as SVGAGI (reference sequence). Trimming removed 4 bases at V and 4 bases at J, with 11 bases between. CDR3 nucleotide sequence: TGTGCCAGCAGTTGGTCCCGAGGGAATCAGCCCCAGCATTTT. The encoded protein is CASSWSRGNQPQHF.

The rearrangement joins TRBV9 to TRBJ1-2; D gene unclear. The CDR3 is made up of 15 amino acids. Germline CDR1 SGDLS, CDR2 YYNGEE. Trimming removed 1 base from V and 5 bases from J, with 15 bases in between. CDR3: CASSVRSQLSYGYTF. DNA for the CDR3: TGTGCCAGCAGCGTACGCTCACAGTTAAGTTATGGCTACACCTTC. The full variable domain, in which reference TRBV9 and TRBJ1-2 provide the parts outside the CDR3, is DSGVTQTPKHLITATGQRVTLRCSPRSGDLSVYWYQQSLDQGLQFLIQYYNGEERAKGNILERFSAQQFPDLHSELNLSSLELGDSALYFCASSVRSQLSYGYTFGSGTRLTVV.

The chain's CDR3 is CASSEMASDQPQHF. CDR3 bases: TGTGCCAGCAGTGAAATGGCCAGCGATCAGCCCCAGCATTTT. The chain has TRBV2 and TRBJ1-5, with D unresolved. The ends were cut back, 2 bases at V and 5 bases at J, with 10 bases in the middle. Germline CDR1 reads SNHLY; CDR2 reads FYNNEI. The CDR3 contains 14 residues.

V and J are TRBV28 and TRBJ1-5; D is uncertain. The CDR3 totals 13 residues. Per the germline V gene, CDR1 is MDHEN and CDR2 is SYDVKM. The germline V and J ends were trimmed by 6 bases and 7 bases, with 13 bases remaining between them. CDR3: CASRTNKFQPQHF. DNA of the CDR3: TGTGCCAGCAGAACTAACAAGTTCCAGCCCCAGCATTTT.